The subject of this entry is one T cell receptor (beta chain). TCRdb keeps only in-frame clones here, not all; method: immunoSEQ multiplex PCR. The table shows about 27,000 clones, with roughly 91% occurring only once. These data come from a study of blood T cell repertoires in COVID-19. This receptor was obtained from a human donor with active COVID-19. The donor label of this sample is uncertain. Sample: peripheral blood.

The CDR3 nucleotides are TGTGCCAGCAGTTCCGTGACAGGGGGCGGATTGGGTAATGAAAAACTGTTTTTT. Translation gives CASSSVTGGGLGNEKLFF. The chain has TRBV28 and TRBJ1-4; the match to TRBD1 covers 10 bases. There are 18 residues in the CDR3. V trimming: 4 bases; J trimming: 4 bases; junction bases outside the gene matches: 12. The germline gives CDR1 MDHEN, CDR2 SYDVKM. Combining the CDR3 with reference TRBV28 and TRBJ1-4 gives the whole variable domain DVKVTQSSRYLVKRTGEKVFLECVQDMDHENMFWYRQDPGLGLRLIYFSYDVKMKEKGDIPEGYSVSREKKERFSLILESASTNQTSMYLCASSSVTGGGLGNEKLFFGSGTQLSVL.